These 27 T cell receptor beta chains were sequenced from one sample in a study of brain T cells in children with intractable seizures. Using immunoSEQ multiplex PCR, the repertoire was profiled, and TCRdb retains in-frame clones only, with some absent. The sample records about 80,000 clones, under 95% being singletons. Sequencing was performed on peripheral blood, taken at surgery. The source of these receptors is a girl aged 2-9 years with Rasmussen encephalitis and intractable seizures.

In nucleotides, the CDR3 is TGTGCCAGCAGCCTACTAGGAATCCAAGAGACCCAGTACTTC. This translates into CASSLLGIQETQYF. The chain couples TRBV5-4 to TRBJ2-5, with D perhaps matching TRBD2 (5 bases). Germline lookup yields CDR1 SGHNT and CDR2 YYREEE (reference sequence). The V end lost 4 bases, the J end lost 1 base, and 11 bases lay between the germline ends. The CDR3 has 14 amino acids.

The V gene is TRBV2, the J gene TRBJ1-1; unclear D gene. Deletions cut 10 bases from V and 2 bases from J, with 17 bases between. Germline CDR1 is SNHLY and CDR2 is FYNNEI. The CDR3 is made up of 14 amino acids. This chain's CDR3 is CAMSMRDINTEAFF. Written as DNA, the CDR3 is TGTGCCATGTCAATGCGGGATATTAACACTGAAGCTTTCTTT.

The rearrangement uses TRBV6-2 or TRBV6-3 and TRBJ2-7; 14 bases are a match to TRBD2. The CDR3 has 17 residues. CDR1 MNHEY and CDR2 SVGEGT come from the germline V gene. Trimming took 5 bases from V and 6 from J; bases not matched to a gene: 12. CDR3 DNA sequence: TGTGCCAGCAGTAAGCCGGGACTAGCGGGAGTCTTATCCGAGCAGTACTTC. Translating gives CASSKPGLAGVLSEQYF.

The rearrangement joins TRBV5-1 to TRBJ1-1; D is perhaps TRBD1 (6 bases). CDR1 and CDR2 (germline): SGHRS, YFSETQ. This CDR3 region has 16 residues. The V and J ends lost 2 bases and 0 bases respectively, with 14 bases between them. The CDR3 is CASSFSGAPMNTEAFF. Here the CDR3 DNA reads TGCGCCAGCAGCTTTTCAGGGGCACCCATGAACACTGAAGCTTTCTTT. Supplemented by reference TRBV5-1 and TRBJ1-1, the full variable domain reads KAGVTQTPRYLIKTRGQQVTLSCSPISGHRSVSWYQQTPGQGLQFLFEYFSETQRNKGNFPGRFSGRQFSNSRSEMNVSTLELGDSALYLCASSFSGAPMNTEAFFGQGTRLTVV.

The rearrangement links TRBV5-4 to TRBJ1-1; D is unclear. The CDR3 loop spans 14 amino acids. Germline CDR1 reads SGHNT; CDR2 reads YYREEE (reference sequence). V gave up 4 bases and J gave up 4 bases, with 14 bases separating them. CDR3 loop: CASSLGPLTTEAFF. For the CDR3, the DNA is TGTGCCAGCAGCCTCGGTCCCCTGACCACTGAAGCTTTCTTT.

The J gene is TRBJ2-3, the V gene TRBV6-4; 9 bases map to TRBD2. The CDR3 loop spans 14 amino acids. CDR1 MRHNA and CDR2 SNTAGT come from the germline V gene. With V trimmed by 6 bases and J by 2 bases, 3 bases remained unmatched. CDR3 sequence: CASRASGTTDTQYF. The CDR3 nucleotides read TGTGCCAGCAGAGCTAGCGGGACCACAGATACGCAGTATTTT.

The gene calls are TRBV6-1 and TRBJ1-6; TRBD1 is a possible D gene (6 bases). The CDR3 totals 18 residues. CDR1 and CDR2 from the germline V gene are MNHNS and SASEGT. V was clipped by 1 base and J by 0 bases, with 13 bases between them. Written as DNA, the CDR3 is TGTGCCAGCAGTGAAGAGGGGCAGGGGAGCTCCTATAATTCACCCCTCCACTTT. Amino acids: CASSEEGQGSSYNSPLHF.

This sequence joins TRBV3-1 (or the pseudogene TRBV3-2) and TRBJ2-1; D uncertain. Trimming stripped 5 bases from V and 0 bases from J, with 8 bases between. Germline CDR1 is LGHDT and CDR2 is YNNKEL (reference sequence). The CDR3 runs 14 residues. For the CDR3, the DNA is TGTGCCAGCAGCACCCCTAGCTCCTACAATGAGCAGTTCTTC. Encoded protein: CASSTPSSYNEQFF.

CDR3 coding DNA: TGTGCCAGCAGCGCGACTCGCGGCGAGCAGTACTTC. This codes for CASSATRGEQYF. The chain is built from TRBV6-5 and TRBJ2-7; no clear D gene. This CDR3 has 12 amino acids. Trimming took off 6 bases at V and 6 bases at J, with 12 bases between the two ends. The germline V gene has CDR1 MNHEY and CDR2 SVGAGI.

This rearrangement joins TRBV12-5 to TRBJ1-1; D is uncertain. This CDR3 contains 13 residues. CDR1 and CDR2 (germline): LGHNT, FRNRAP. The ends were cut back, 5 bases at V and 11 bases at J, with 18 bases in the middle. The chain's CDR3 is CASGPSDRGGAFF. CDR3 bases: TGTGCTAGTGGTCCGTCGGACCGGGGTGGGGCTTTCTTT.

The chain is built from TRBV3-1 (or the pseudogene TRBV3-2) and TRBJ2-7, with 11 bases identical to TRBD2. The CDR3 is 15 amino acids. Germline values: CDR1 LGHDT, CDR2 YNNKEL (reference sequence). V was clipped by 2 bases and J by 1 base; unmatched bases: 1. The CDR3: CASSQTSGSSYEQYF. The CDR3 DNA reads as TGTGCCAGCAGCCAAACTAGCGGGAGTTCCTACGAGCAGTACTTC.

The CDR3: CASSSGVLNTEAFF. CDR3 DNA: TGTGCCAGCAGCTCAGGGGTCTTGAACACTGAAGCTTTCTTT. This chain uses TRBV7-9 with TRBJ1-1; D possibly corresponds to TRBD1 (6 bases). Trimming took 4 bases from V and 0 from J, leaving 9 bases between them. This CDR3 is built from 14 residues. Germline V CDR1 and CDR2: SEHNR, FQNEAQ (reference sequence).

The CDR3 DNA follows: TGTGCCACCAGTGACCTGGGACTAGCGGGAGAGAATGAGCAGTTCTTC. Its translation is CATSDLGLAGENEQFF. The gene calls are TRBV24-1 and TRBJ2-1, with 14 bases aligning to TRBD2. Looked up from germline, CDR1 is KGHDR and CDR2 is SFDVKD. CDR3 size: 16 residues. V was clipped by 4 bases and J by 7 bases; unmatched bases: 5.

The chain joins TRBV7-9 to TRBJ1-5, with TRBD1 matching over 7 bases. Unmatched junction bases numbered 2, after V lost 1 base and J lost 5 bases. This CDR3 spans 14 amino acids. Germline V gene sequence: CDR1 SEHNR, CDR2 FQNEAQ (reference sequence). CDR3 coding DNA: TGTGCCAGCAGCTTAGGGACAGGAGATCAGCCCCAGCATTTT. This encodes CASSLGTGDQPQHF.

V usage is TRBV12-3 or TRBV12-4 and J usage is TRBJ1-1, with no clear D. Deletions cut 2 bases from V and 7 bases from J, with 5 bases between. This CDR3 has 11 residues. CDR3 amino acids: CASSLYGEAFF. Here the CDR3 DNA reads TGTGCCAGCAGTTTATATGGTGAAGCTTTCTTT.

The CDR3 is CASSLYGGGTDTQYF. CDR3 bases: TGTGCCAGCAGCTTATACGGGGGTGGCACAGATACGCAGTATTTT. V usage is TRBV11-2 and J usage is TRBJ2-3; tentative D call: TRBD2 (6 bases). The germline V gene has CDR1 SGHAT and CDR2 FQNNGV. V lost 2 bases, J lost 1 base, and 10 bases lay in between. CDR3 length: 15 residues.

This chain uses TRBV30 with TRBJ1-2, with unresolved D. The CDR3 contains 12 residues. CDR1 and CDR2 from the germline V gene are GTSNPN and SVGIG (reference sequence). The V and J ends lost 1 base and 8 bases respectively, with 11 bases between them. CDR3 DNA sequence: TGTGCCTGGAGTGAGCAGCCTAGGGGCTACACCTTC. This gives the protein CAWSEQPRGYTF.

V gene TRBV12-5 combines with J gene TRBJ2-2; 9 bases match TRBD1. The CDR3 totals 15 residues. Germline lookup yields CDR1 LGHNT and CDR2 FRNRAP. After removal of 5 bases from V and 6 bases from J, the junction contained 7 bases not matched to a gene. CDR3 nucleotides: TGTGCTAGTGGTCACGGACAGGGGACTGCCGGGGAGCTGTTTTTT. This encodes CASGHGQGTAGELFF.

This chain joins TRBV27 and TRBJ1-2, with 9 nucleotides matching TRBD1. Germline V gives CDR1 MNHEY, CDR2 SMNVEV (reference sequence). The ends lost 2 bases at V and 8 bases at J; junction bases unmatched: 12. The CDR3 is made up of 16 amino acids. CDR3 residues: CASSLLPGQGIGGYTF. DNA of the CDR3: TGTGCCAGCAGTTTACTCCCGGGACAGGGTATAGGCGGCTACACCTTC.

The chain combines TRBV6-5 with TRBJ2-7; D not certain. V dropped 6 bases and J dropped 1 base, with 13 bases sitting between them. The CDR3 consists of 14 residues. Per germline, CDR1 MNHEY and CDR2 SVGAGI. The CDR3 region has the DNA TGTGCCAGCAGACAGTTCGGGTCGTCCTACGAGCAGTACTTC. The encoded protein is CASRQFGSSYEQYF.

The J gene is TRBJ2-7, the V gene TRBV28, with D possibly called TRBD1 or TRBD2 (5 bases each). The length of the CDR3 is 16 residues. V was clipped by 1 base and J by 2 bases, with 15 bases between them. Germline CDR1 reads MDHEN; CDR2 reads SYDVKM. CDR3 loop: CASSLFWDPPTYEQYF. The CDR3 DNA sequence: TGTGCCAGCAGTTTATTTTGGGACCCCCCCACCTACGAGCAGTACTTC.

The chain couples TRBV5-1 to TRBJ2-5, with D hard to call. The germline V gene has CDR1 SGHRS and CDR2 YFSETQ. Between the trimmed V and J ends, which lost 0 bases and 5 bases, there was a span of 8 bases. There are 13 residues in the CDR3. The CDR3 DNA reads TGCGCCAGCAGCTTGGCCATGAGGGAGACCCAGTACTTC. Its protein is CASSLAMRETQYF.

The CDR3 region is CASSGTSGASSYNEQFF. CDR3 DNA sequence: TGTGCCAGCTCCGGGACTAGCGGGGCGAGCTCCTACAATGAGCAGTTCTTC. V and J are TRBV2 and TRBJ2-1, with 13 nucleotides matching TRBD2. The V gene end was trimmed by 8 bases and the J gene end by 0 bases; junction bases not matched to a gene: 7. The CDR3 covers 17 residues. Germline V gene data show CDR1 as SNHLY and CDR2 as FYNNEI.

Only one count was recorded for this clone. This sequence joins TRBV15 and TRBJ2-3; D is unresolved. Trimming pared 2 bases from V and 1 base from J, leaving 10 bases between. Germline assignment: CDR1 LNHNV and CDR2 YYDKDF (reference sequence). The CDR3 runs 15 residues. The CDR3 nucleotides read TGTGCCACCAGCAGACCCTTTTTTGGCACAGATACGCAGTATTTT. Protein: CATSRPFFGTDTQYF.

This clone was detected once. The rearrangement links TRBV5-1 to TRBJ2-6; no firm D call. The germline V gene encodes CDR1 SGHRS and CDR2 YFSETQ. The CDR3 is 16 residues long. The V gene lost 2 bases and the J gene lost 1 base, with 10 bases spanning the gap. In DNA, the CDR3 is TGCGCCAGCAGCTTAGGACCCTGGTCTGGGGCCAACGTCCTGACTTTC. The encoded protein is CASSLGPWSGANVLTF.

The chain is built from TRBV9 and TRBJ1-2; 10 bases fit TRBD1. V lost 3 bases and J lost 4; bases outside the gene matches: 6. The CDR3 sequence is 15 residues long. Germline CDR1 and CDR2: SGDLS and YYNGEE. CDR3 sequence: CASSAGQGTLYGYTF. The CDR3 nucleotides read TGTGCCAGCAGCGCGGGACAGGGGACCCTCTATGGCTACACCTTC.

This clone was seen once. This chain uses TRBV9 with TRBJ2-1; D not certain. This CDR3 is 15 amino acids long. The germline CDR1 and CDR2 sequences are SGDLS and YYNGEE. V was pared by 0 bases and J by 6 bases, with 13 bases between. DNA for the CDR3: TGTGCCAGCAGCGTAGATGGGCCCCCGGGCAATGAGCAGTTCTTC. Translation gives CASSVDGPPGNEQFF.